This section outlines one TCR beta chain sequence together with its context. The antigen remains undetermined. The unexposed donors gave CD4+ T cells in about 2011-2019, prior to COVID-19. After roughly ten days of culture, CD4+ T cells were isolated. The protocol was immunoSEQ multiplex PCR, while the TCRdb copy is restricted to in-frame clones and leaves out a portion. The sample shows around 23,000 clones, about 73% of them seen only once. This sample was included in a study of CD4 T cells in relation to SARS-CoV-2 and coronaviruses. Study context: Negative control cultures got HIV-1 Nef peptides or no peptide. Crossreactive spike epitopes shared across donors were mapped to their HLA restriction.

Per germline, CDR1 PRHDT and CDR2 FYEKMQ (reference sequence). The CDR3 sequence is 12 residues long. Trimming removed 4 bases at V and 9 bases at J, with 13 bases between. The V call is TRBV13, the J call TRBJ2-7, with D unclear. Sequencing was done on a sample of CD4+ T cells from PBMCs, cultured in vitro. This clonotype was obtained from a human donor in good health. The CDR3 DNA sequence: TGTGCCAGCAGCTCCCCCGGCCTCGGGCAGTACTTC. Translating gives CASSSPGLGQYF.